This is a list of T cell receptor beta chains from one sample in a study of sequential checkpoint blockade in melanoma. Clones were read by immunoSEQ multiplex PCR, and TCRdb kept only the in-frame ones, dropping some. In the table there are around 20,000 clones, roughly 80% of which are singletons. This sample comprised CD8+ T cells sorted from blood (inferred from file names), obtained from a patient given nivolumab and ipilimumab in sequence. These receptors were taken from a human donor with melanoma. CDR3s include the opening cysteine and the closing phenylalanine or tryptophan. D genes are given only for firm matches. Clone size is shown for a subset of rows, as once, few, many or a class of expanded clone.

D gene	J gene	V gene	CDR3 length	clone size	CDR3 DNA	CDR3 protein
-	TRBJ2-7	TRBV29-1	13	-	TGCAGCGTTGAATCCCCAGGCTCCTACGAGCAGTACTTC	CSVESPGSYEQYF
TRBD1	TRBJ1-1	TRBV30	14	-	TGTGCCTGGAGTCGTCAAGAGGGGGCCACTGAAGCTTTCTTT	CAWSRQEGATEAFF
TRBD1	TRBJ2-5	TRBV29-1	14	-	TGCAGCGTTGAATTCAGGGGGCATGACGAGACCCAGTACTTC	CSVEFRGHDETQYF
-	TRBJ2-1	TRBV19	14	-	TGTGCCAGTACCGCGACAGGAGTCTACAATGAGCAGTTCTTC	CASTATGVYNEQFF
TRBD1	TRBJ2-7	TRBV7-9	14	-	TGTGCCAGCAGCTTACGGACAGGGGGCTACGAGCAGTACTTC	CASSLRTGGYEQYF
TRBD1	TRBJ2-7	TRBV10-3	13	once	TGTGCCATCAGTGAAGACAGGGCCTACGAGCAGTACTTC	CAISEDRAYEQYF
-	TRBJ2-2	TRBV6-5	16	few	TGTGCCAGCAGTTACTCGATGTCTACAGACACCGGGGAGCTGTTTTTT	CASSYSMSTDTGELFF
-	TRBJ2-7	TRBV7-9	14	-	TGTGCCAGCAGCTTAGAGCAGGGGGGCGACGAGCAGTACTTC	CASSLEQGGDEQYF
TRBD1	TRBJ1-2	TRBV5-4	17	few	TGTGCCAGCAGCTTGGTACCAGGGACAGGGGGCGCGGAGGGCTACACCTTC	CASSLVPGTGGAEGYTF
-	TRBJ2-3	TRBV6-5	15	-	TGTGCCAGCAGTTACTCTGGGAGAAGCACAGATACGCAGTATTTT	CASSYSGRSTDTQYF
TRBD2	TRBJ2-1	TRBV29-1	16	-	TGCAGCGTACAAAAACTAGCGGGAGTTTCCTACAATGAGCAGTTCTTC	CSVQKLAGVSYNEQFF
-	TRBJ2-7	TRBV7-9	14	-	TGTGCCAGCAGCTTAGTGGCTAGCCTCGCCGAGCAGTACTTC	CASSLVASLAEQYF
-	TRBJ2-7	TRBV5-6	14	-	TGTGCCAGCAGTTGGGGGACACTCTCCTACGAGCAGTACTTC	CASSWGTLSYEQYF
-	TRBJ2-7	TRBV11-2	15	-	TGTGCCAGCAGCGCGGGGTCCGGGGCAACCTACGAGCAGTACTTC	CASSAGSGATYEQYF
TRBD2	TRBJ2-7	TRBV10-3	14	few	TGTGCCATCAGTGATCCGGGACTAGCGGCTGAGCAGTACTTC	CAISDPGLAAEQYF
-	TRBJ2-7	TRBV27	14	-	TGTGCCAGCAGCTCACAGGATTCCTCTTACGAGCAGTACTTC	CASSSQDSSYEQYF
-	TRBJ2-7	TRBV19	15	-	TGTGCCAGTAGTCCGAAGGAGAGCGGAGAGTACGAGCAGTACTTC	CASSPKESGEYEQYF
TRBD1	TRBJ2-7	TRBV19	14	-	TGTGCCAGTAGCATAAGGACAGGCCTCTACGAGCAGTACTTC	CASSIRTGLYEQYF
-	TRBJ2-6	TRBV27	16	-	TGTGCCAGCAGTTTATCGTTCGGGTCTGGGGCCAACGTCCTGACTTTC	CASSLSFGSGANVLTF